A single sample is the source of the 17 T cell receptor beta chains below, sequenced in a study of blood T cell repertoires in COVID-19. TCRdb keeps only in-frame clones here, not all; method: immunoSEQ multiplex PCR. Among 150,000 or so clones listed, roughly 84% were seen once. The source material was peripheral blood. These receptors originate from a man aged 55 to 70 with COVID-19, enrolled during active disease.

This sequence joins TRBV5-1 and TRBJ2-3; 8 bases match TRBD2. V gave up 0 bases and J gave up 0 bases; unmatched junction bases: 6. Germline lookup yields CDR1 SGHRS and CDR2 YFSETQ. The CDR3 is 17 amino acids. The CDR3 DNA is TGCGCCAGCAGCTTGGTTCCTAGCGGGTCTAGCACAGATACGCAGTATTTT. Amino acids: CASSLVPSGSSTDTQYF.

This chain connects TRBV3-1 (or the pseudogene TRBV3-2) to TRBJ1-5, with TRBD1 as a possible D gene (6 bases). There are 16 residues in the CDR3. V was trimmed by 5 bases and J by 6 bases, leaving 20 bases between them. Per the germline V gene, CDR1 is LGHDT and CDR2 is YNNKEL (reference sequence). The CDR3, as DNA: TGTGCCAGCAGCACCCAAAAACAGGGTCGCTTTCAGCCCCAGCATTTT. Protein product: CASSTQKQGRFQPQHF.

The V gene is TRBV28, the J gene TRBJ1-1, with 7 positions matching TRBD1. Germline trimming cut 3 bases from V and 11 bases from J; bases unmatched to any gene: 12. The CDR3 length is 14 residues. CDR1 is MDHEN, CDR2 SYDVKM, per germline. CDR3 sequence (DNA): TGTGCCAGCAGTTTGGAGGGGGCGACGAAGGGGGCTTTCTTT. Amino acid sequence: CASSLEGATKGAFF.

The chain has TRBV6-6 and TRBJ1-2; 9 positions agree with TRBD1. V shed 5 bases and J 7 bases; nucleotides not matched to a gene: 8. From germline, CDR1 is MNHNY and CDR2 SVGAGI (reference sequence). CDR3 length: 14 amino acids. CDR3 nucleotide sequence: TGTGCCAGCAGTGCAACCCGGGACAGGGTTGGCTACACCTTC. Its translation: CASSATRDRVGYTF.

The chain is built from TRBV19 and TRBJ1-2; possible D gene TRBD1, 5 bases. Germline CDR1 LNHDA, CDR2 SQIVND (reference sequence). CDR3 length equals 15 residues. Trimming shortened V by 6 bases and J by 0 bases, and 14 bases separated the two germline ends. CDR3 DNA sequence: TGTGCCAGTAGCAAGGCGGGGGGGACTAACTATGGCTACACCTTC. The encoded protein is CASSKAGGTNYGYTF.

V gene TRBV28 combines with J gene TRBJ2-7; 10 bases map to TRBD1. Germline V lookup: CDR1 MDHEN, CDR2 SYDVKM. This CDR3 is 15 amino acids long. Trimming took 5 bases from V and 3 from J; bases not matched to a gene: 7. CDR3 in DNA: TGTGCCAGCAGTCCCCCGACAGGGGGCTTCTACGAGCAGTACTTC. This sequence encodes CASSPPTGGFYEQYF.

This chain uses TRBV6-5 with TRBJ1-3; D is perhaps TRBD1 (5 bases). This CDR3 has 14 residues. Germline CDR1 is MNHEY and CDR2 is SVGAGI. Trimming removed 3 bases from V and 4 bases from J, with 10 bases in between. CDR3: CASSYLGPGNTIYF. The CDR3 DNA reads TGTGCCAGCAGTTATTTGGGGCCCGGAAACACCATATATTTT.

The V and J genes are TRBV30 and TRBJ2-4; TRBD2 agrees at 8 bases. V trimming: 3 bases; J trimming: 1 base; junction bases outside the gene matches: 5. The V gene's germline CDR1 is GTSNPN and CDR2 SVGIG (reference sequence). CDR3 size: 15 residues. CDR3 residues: CAWSGGGSAKNIQYF. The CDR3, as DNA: TGTGCCTGGAGCGGGGGGGGATCGGCCAAAAACATTCAGTACTTC.

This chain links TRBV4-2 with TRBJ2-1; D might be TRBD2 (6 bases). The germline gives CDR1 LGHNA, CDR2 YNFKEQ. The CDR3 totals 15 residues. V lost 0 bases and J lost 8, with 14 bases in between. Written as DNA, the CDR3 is TGTGCCAGCAGCCAAGAATGGCGGGGCGGCGATGAGCAGTTCTTC. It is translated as CASSQEWRGGDEQFF.

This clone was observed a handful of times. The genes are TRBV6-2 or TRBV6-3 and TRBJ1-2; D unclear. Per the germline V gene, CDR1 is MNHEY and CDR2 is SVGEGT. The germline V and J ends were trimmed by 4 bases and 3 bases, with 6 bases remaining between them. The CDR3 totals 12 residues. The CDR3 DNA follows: TGTGCCAGCAGTTCCGGGGACTATGGCTACACCTTC. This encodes CASSSGDYGYTF.

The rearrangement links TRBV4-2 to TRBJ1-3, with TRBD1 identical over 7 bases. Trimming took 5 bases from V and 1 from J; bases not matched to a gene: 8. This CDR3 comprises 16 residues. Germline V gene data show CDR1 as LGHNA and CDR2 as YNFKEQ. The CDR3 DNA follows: TGTGCCAGCAGCGCTAGGGGGCTGCAGTCTGGAAACACCATATATTTT. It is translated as CASSARGLQSGNTIYF.

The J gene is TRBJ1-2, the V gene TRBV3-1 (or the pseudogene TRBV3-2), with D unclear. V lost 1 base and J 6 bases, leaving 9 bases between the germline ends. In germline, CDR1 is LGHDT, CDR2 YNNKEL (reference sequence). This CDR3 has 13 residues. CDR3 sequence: CASSQGRRDGYTF. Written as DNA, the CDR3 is TGTGCCAGCAGCCAAGGGAGGCGGGATGGCTACACCTTC.

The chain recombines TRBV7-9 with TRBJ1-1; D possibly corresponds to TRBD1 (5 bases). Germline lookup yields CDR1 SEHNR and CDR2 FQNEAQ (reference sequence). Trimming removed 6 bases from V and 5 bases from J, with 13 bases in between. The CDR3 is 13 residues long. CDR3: CASRILGETEAFF. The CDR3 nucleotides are TGTGCCAGCAGGATTCTAGGGGAAACTGAAGCTTTCTTT.

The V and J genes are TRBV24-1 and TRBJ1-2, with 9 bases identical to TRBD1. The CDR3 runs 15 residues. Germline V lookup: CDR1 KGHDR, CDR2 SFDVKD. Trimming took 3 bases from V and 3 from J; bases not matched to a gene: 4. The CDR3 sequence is CATSDRTGVDYGYTF. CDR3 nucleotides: TGTGCCACCAGTGATCGGACAGGGGTGGACTATGGCTACACCTTC.

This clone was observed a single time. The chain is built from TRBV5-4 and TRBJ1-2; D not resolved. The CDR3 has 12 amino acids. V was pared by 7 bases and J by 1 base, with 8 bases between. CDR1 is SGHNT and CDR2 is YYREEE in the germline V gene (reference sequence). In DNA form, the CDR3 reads TGTGCCAGCCACAAAGATAACTATGGCTACACCTTC. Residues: CASHKDNYGYTF.

The CDR3: CSASIGAQGSSQDYGYTF. CDR3 DNA sequence: TGCAGTGCTAGTATAGGCGCGCAGGGGAGTTCCCAAGACTATGGCTACACCTTC. This chain joins TRBV20-1 and TRBJ1-2; TRBD1 might be the D (6 bases). The CDR3 runs to 18 residues. Germline CDR1 and CDR2: DFQATT and SNEGSKA (reference sequence). V dropped 3 bases and J dropped 3 bases, with 26 bases sitting between them.

The CDR3 DNA reads TGCAGCGCCGACGGACAGGTAAATGAGCAGTTCTTC. The encoded protein is CSADGQVNEQFF. V gene TRBV29-1 combines with J gene TRBJ2-1; 7 bases line up with TRBD1. This CDR3 region has 12 residues. Looked up from germline, CDR1 is SQVTM and CDR2 is ANQGSEA. V shed 7 bases, J shed 7 bases, and the junction held 7 bases outside the gene matches.